These T cell receptor beta chains were read from a single sample in a study of Ad26.COV2.S vaccination and SARS-CoV-2 variants. Data came from immunoSEQ multiplex PCR; TCRdb stores just in-frame clones and leaves some out. The table shows 200,000 to 300,000 clones, with roughly 90% occurring only once. The sample here was peripheral blood, taken in a trial of Ad26.COV2.S vaccine versus placebo. All receptors come from a person aged 18 to 59 who received the Ad26.COV2.S COVID-19 vaccine or a placebo. CDR3s include the opening cysteine and the closing phenylalanine or tryptophan. The D gene is left open where the match is weak. Size tells how often a clone was seen (once, few, many) or the class of an expanded clone, and some rows leave it out.

TRBV14	few	TRBJ2-7	NA	TGTGCCAGCAGCCTCAGGATTCCTAGCGAGCAGTACTTC	CASSLRIPSEQYF
TRBV5-4	NA	TRBJ2-5	NA	TGTGCCAGCAGCCCGATAGAACAAGAGACCCAGTACTTC	CASSPIEQETQYF
TRBV27	NA	TRBJ2-5	TRBD2	TGTGCCAGCAGTCCTCGCGGGAGGGGAGTGGAGACCCAGTACTTC	CASSPRGRGVETQYF
TRBV4-2	NA	TRBJ1-2	TRBD1	TGTGCCAGCAGCCAAGGGACAGGGGGCTTGTCCTATGGCTACACCTTC	CASSQGTGGLSYGYTF
TRBV30	few	TRBJ2-5	TRBD2	TGTGCCTGGAGTGGTAGCGGGGGGGCTGGAGAGACCCAGTACTTC	CAWSGSGGAGETQYF
TRBV11-2	NA	TRBJ1-6	NA	TGTGCCAGCAGCTTAGGAGGGGGAGGAAATTCACCCCTCCACTTT	CASSLGGGGNSPLHF
TRBV11-2	NA	TRBJ2-7	TRBD2	TGTGCCAGCAGCTTGAGACTAGCGGGAGAGGGGTACGAGCAGTACTTC	CASSLRLAGEGYEQYF
TRBV6-5	NA	TRBJ2-7	NA	TGTGCCAGCAGGAGAAGGACAGACGCCTACGAGCAGTACTTC	CASRRRTDAYEQYF
TRBV7-2	NA	TRBJ1-2	TRBD1	TGTGCCAGCAGCTATTACCGGGACAGGGATGGCTACACCTTC	CASSYYRDRDGYTF
TRBV28	NA	TRBJ2-7	NA	TGTGCCAGCAGTTTCCGGTCAGTAAGATCCTACGAGCAGTACTTC	CASSFRSVRSYEQYF
TRBV11-1	NA	TRBJ2-7	TRBD1	TGTGCCAGCACCGGACAGGGAACGGGGGAGCAGTACTTC	CASTGQGTGEQYF
TRBV7-3	NA	TRBJ2-1	NA	TGTGCCAGCAGCCAAGGGGGGACGAATGAGCAGTTCTTC	CASSQGGTNEQFF
TRBV7-6	NA	TRBJ2-1	TRBD1	TGTGCCAGCAGCTTGGGGACAGCCTACAATGAGCAGTTCTTC	CASSLGTAYNEQFF
TRBV6-4	NA	TRBJ1-1	NA	TGTGCCAGCAGCATGTATATGAACACTGAAGCTTTCTTT	CASSMYMNTEAFF
TRBV4-1	NA	TRBJ1-6	NA	TGCGCCAGCAGCCAACAGGGATTTTATAATTCACCCCTCCACTTT	CASSQQGFYNSPLHF
TRBV20-1	once	TRBJ2-1	NA	TGCAGTGCCACCCAGTACAATGAGCAGTTCTTC	CSATQYNEQFF
TRBV5-1	once	TRBJ1-5	NA	TGCGCCAGCAGCTTGGGGACGGATAGCAATCAGCCCCAGCATTTT	CASSLGTDSNQPQHF
TRBV27	NA	TRBJ2-7	NA	TGTGCCAGCAGCTTGGGATTCAGCCAGTACTTC	CASSLGFSQYF
TRBV7-9	NA	TRBJ2-7	NA	TGTGCCAGCAGCCTTCAAGCGGGGAGGGGGTTTAACGAGCAGTACTTC	CASSLQAGRGFNEQYF
TRBV7-8	NA	TRBJ2-5	NA	TGTGCCAGCAGCTTACGCTGGGGGCACCAAGAGGACCAGTACTTC	CASSLRWGHQEDQYF
TRBV6-2/TRBV6-3	NA	TRBJ1-2	TRBD1	TGTGCCAGCAGTCCCCGACAGGGTCTATCGAACTATGGCTACACCTTC	CASSPRQGLSNYGYTF
TRBV6-1	NA	TRBJ2-7	NA	TGTGCCAGCAGCTACGCTGTCGGGGGTTACGAGCAGTACTTC	CASSYAVGGYEQYF
TRBV10-3	NA	TRBJ2-3	TRBD2	TGTGCCATCAGTGATCTCTTTAGCGGGGGGGCTAAGCGCTCTACAGATACGCAGTATTTT	CAISDLFSGGAKRSTDTQYF
TRBV6-5	NA	TRBJ2-1	NA	TGTGCCAGCAGTTCGTACAGGGCGGGGGAGCAGTTCTTC	CASSSYRAGEQFF